The 17 T cell receptor beta chains below come from one sample, sequenced in a study of early stage breast cancer tumors. Generated by immunoSEQ multiplex PCR, the TCRdb table keeps only in-frame clones and is missing some. The table shows tens of thousands of clones, with under 95% occurring only once. The specimen was blood. These receptors all stem from a person aged 70 to 85 with breast cancer.

The V gene is TRBV21-1, the J gene TRBJ2-5; TRBD2, as called in the table, went unchecked against the DNA. TRBV21-1 is given as a pseudogene. This CDR3 has 12 amino acids. In DNA, the CDR3 is TGTGCCAGCAGCGGGAGGGTGGAGACCCAGTACTTC. Protein sequence: CASSGRVETQYF.

The chain uses TRBV6-6 and TRBJ1-2; D gene ambiguous. CDR3 length equals 11 residues. V lost 9 bases, J lost 2 bases, and 7 bases lay in between. The V gene's germline CDR1 is MNHNY and CDR2 SVGAGI (reference sequence). The chain's CDR3 is CARNLNYGYTF. The CDR3 DNA reads TGTGCCAGGAACTTGAACTATGGCTACACCTTC.

This chain connects TRBV5-6 to TRBJ2-1, with a possible D match to TRBD1 (6 bases). The CDR3 has 14 amino acids. Looked up from germline, CDR1 is SGHDT and CDR2 is YYEEEE. V shed 2 bases and J shed 2 bases, with 8 bases lying between them. CDR3 nucleotides: TGTGCCAGCAGCTTCAGGGGAGCCTACAATGAGCAGTTCTTC. It translates to CASSFRGAYNEQFF.

V and J are TRBV5-4 and TRBJ2-2; tentative D call: TRBD2 (5 bases). V was trimmed by 2 bases and J by 4 bases, leaving 9 bases between them. This CDR3 contains 14 residues. Germline CDR1 reads SGHNT; CDR2 reads YYREEE (reference sequence). This chain's CDR3 is CASSLSGVTGELFF. The CDR3, as DNA: TGTGCCAGCAGCTTATCCGGGGTCACCGGGGAGCTGTTTTTT.

A single count supports this clone. This chain links TRBV18 with TRBJ1-2, with TRBD1 matching over 8 bases. CDR1 and CDR2 (germline): KGHSH, LQKENI. V trimming: 3 bases; J trimming: 4 bases; junction bases outside the gene matches: 4. The CDR3 is 14 amino acids. This chain's CDR3 is CASSPAQGAYGYTF. For the CDR3, the DNA is TGTGCCAGCTCACCCGCCCAGGGGGCCTATGGCTACACCTTC.

The rearrangement uses TRBV6-1 and TRBJ2-2, with TRBD2 identical over 7 bases. V dropped 5 bases and J dropped 1; count of bases not matched to a gene: 4. CDR1 is MNHNS, CDR2 SASEGT, per germline. The CDR3 has 15 residues. CDR3 in amino acids: CASSSRGVNTGELFF. The CDR3 DNA reads TGTGCCAGCAGTTCCCGGGGGGTGAACACCGGGGAGCTGTTTTTT.

The chain has TRBV25-1 and TRBJ1-1, with 9 bases matching TRBD1. This CDR3 contains 16 residues. In germline, CDR1 is MGHDK, CDR2 SYGVNS. Germline trimming cut 4 bases from V and 1 base from J; bases unmatched to any gene: 7. The CDR3 reads CASSAPSGQGNTEAFF. CDR3 bases: TGTGCCAGCAGTGCCCCCTCGGGACAGGGGAACACTGAAGCTTTCTTT.

The rearrangement uses TRBV2 and TRBJ2-7; 10 bases fit TRBD1. The CDR3 spans 14 residues. The J segment lost 0 bases and the V segment lost 6 bases, leaving 2 bases of the junction unmatched. The germline V gene encodes CDR1 SNHLY and CDR2 FYNNEI. The CDR3 is CASRGDRGSYEQYF. In DNA, the CDR3 is TGTGCCAGCAGGGGGGACAGGGGCTCCTACGAGCAGTACTTC.

The V and J genes are TRBV27 and TRBJ1-2; a possible D gene is TRBD1 (5 bases). The CDR3 consists of 14 residues. The germline CDR1 and CDR2 sequences are MNHEY and SMNVEV (reference sequence). Trimming pared 5 bases from V and 8 bases from J, leaving 18 bases between. CDR3 sequence: CASSRSRDFEGYTF. DNA of the CDR3: TGTGCCAGCAGTCGAAGCCGGGACTTTGAGGGCTACACCTTC.

The chain uses TRBV10-3 and TRBJ2-1; 12 nucleotides agree with TRBD2. The trim removed 8 bases at V and 5 bases at J, leaving 7 bases unmatched. CDR1 and CDR2 (germline): ENHRY, SYGVKD. This CDR3 is built from 15 residues. Here the CDR3 DNA reads TGTGCCATCGGTGGACTAGCGGGGACCCACAATGAGCAGTTCTTC. This codes for CAIGGLAGTHNEQFF.

J is TRBJ2-3 and V is TRBV4-3; 9 nucleotides agree with TRBD2. V shed 0 bases, J shed 6 bases, and the junction held 7 bases outside the gene matches. Germline V CDR1 and CDR2: LGHNA, YSLEER. The CDR3 totals 16 residues. The chain's CDR3 is CASSQDPSGDADTQYF. CDR3 DNA: TGCGCCAGCAGCCAAGATCCTAGCGGGGACGCGGATACGCAGTATTTT.

The chain employs TRBV30 and TRBJ1-4; a possible D gene is TRBD1 (5 bases). The CDR3 is made up of 16 amino acids. V was shortened by 0 bases and J by 5 bases, with 16 bases between the two germline ends. The V gene's germline CDR1 is GTSNPN and CDR2 SVGIG (reference sequence). CDR3: CAWSVWGEEENEKLFF. In nucleotides, the CDR3 is TGTGCCTGGAGTGTATGGGGGGAAGAGGAGAATGAAAAACTGTTTTTT.

The V and J genes are TRBV29-1 and TRBJ2-6, with 7 bases matching TRBD2. After removal of 5 bases from V and 0 bases from J, the junction contained 1 base not matched to a gene. CDR3 length: 14 residues. Germline CDR1 and CDR2: SQVTM and ANQGSEA. The CDR3 loop reads CSVREDSGANVLTF. The CDR3 coding sequence is TGCAGCGTTCGGGAGGACTCTGGGGCCAACGTCCTGACTTTC.

The chain joins TRBV28 to TRBJ2-3; D is unresolved. The CDR3 is 13 residues long. Germline V gives CDR1 MDHEN, CDR2 SYDVKM. V was trimmed by 1 base and J by 4 bases, leaving 6 bases between them. The CDR3: CASSLSPPDTQYF. The DNA for the CDR3 is TGTGCCAGCAGTTTATCTCCCCCAGATACGCAGTATTTT.

The chain carries TRBV5-1 and TRBJ2-3; 8 positions match TRBD2. V was pared by 6 bases and J by 3 bases, with 9 bases of the junction left unmatched. Germline V gene lookup returns CDR1 SGHRS and CDR2 YFSETQ. CDR3 length equals 15 residues. CDR3 nucleotide sequence: TGCGCCAGCACCCTCGGGGGGGTTAGTACAGATACGCAGTATTTT. It codes for CASTLGGVSTDTQYF.

This clone was detected only once. The chain recombines TRBV10-3 with TRBJ2-7, with 7 bases that match TRBD1. V gave up 1 base and J gave up 7 bases; unmatched junction bases: 4. The CDR3 length is 13 residues. Germline V gives CDR1 ENHRY, CDR2 SYGVKD. DNA of the CDR3: TGTGCCATCAGTGAGTTTGAACAGGGGGAGCAGTACTTC. Amino acids: CAISEFEQGEQYF.

This clone was seen more than once but under ten times. The chain links TRBV28 to TRBJ1-2; 8 positions agree with TRBD1. This CDR3 comprises 14 residues. V was clipped by 5 bases and J by 8 bases; unmatched bases: 10. Germline V gene sequence: CDR1 MDHEN, CDR2 SYDVKM. The DNA of the CDR3 is TGTGCCAGCAGTCAGGACAGGGACGTTATAGGCTACACCTTC. Its translation: CASSQDRDVIGYTF.